This T cell receptor (beta chain) emerged from a study of human T cells and chemical hapten exposure. Study background: Patch tests applied 0.01% DPC to the upper back and were scored after 6 days.

Time point here: patch test 2, 6 weeks after DPC sensitization. As to treatment: therapeutic diphenylcyclopropenone sensitization with weekly scalp DPC. Using its own MiXCR run on the RACE reads, TCRdb lists one record per CDR3 protein. The sample yields about 350,000 distinct CDR3 sequences, about 6% seen once. Sequencing was performed on whole blood, taken in connection with sensitization to the hapten diphenylcyclopropenone (DPC). The sequence came from a woman between 18 and 29 years old with alopecia areata. Some clones in this sample may be carry-over from other donors' samples.

CDR3 sequence: CASSQGSGAIYNEQFF. For the CDR3, the DNA is TGTGCCAGCAGCCAAGGTAGCGGGGCCATCTACAATGAGCAGTTCTTC. The V gene is TRBV3-1, the J gene TRBJ2-1; 8 bases map to TRBD2. Germline assignment: CDR1 LGHDT and CDR2 YNNKEL (reference sequence). The junction had 5 bases not matched to a gene; V was cut back by 1 base and J by 3 bases. CDR3 size: 16 residues.